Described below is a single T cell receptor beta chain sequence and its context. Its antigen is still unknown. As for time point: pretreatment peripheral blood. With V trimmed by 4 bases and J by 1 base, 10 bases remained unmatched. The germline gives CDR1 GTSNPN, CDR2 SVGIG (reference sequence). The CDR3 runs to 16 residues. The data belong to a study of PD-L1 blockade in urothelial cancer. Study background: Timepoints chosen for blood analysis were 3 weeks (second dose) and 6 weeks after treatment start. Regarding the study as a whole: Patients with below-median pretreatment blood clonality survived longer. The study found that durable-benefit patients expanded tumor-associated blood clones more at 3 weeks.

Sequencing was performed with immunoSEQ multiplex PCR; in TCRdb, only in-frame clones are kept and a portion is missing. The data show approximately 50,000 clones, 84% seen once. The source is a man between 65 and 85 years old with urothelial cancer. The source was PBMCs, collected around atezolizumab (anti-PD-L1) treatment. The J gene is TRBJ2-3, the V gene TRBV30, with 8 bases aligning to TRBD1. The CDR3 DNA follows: TGTGCCTGGAAGACCCCCGGGACAGGTGGCACAGATACGCAGTATTTT. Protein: CAWKTPGTGGTDTQYF.